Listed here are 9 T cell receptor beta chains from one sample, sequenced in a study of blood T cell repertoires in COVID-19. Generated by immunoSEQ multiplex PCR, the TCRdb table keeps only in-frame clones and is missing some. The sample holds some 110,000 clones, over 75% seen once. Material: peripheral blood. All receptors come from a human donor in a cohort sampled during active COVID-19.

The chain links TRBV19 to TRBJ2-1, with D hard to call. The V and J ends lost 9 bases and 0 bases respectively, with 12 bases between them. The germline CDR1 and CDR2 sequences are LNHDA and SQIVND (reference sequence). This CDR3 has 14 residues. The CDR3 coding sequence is TGTGCCAGCCGGTCGGTCGGCTCCTACAATGAGCAGTTCTTC. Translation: CASRSVGSYNEQFF. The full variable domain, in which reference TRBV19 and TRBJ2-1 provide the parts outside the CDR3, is DGGITQSPKYLFRKEGQNVTLSCEQNLNHDAMYWYRQDPGQGLRLIYYSQIVNDFQKGDIAEGYSVSREKKESFPLTVTSAQKNPTAFYLCASRSVGSYNEQFFGPGTRLTVL.

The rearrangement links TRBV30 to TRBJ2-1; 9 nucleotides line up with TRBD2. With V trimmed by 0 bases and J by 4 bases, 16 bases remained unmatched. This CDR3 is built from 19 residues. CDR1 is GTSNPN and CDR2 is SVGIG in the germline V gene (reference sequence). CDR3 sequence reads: CAWSVLLGGTSRLYNEQFF. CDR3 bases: TGTGCCTGGAGTGTACTCCTGGGGGGGACTAGCCGGCTGTACAATGAGCAGTTCTTC.

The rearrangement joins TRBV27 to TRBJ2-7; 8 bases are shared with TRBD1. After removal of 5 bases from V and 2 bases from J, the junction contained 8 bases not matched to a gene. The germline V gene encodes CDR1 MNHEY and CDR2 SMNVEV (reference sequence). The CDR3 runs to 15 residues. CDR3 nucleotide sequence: TGTGCCAGCAGTACAACGGAACAGGGGGCCTACGAGCAGTACTTC. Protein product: CASSTTEQGAYEQYF.

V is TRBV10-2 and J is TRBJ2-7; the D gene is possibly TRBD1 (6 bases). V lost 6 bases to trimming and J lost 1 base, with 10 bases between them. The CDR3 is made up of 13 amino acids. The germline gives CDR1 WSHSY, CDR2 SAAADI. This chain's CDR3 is CASRADRSYEQYF. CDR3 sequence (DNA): TGCGCCAGCAGAGCTGACAGGTCCTACGAGCAGTACTTC.

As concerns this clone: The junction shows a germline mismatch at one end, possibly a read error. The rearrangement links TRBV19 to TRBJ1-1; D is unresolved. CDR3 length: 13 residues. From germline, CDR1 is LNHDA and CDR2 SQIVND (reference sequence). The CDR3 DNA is TGTGCCAGTAGTGTAGACGGGAACACTGAAGCTTTCTTT. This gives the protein CASSVDGNTEAFF.

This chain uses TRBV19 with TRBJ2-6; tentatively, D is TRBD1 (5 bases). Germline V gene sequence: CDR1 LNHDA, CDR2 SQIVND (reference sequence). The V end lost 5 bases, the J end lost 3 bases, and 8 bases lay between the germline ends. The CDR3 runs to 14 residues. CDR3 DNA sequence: TGTGCCAGTAGTTACAGGTATGGGGCCAACGTCCTGACTTTC. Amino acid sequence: CASSYRYGANVLTF.

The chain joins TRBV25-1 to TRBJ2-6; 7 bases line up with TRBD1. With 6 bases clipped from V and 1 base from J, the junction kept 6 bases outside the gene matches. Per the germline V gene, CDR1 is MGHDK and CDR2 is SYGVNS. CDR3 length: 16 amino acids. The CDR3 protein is CASRPQGSSGANVLTF. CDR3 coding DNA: TGTGCCAGCAGGCCACAGGGGTCGTCTGGGGCCAACGTCCTGACTTTC. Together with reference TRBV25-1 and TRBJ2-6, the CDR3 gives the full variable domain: EADIYQTPRYLVIGTGKKITLECSQTMGHDKMYWYQQDPGMELHLIHYSYGVNSTEKGDLSSESTVSRIRTEHFPLTLESARPSHTSQYLCASRPQGSSGANVLTFGAGSRLTVL.

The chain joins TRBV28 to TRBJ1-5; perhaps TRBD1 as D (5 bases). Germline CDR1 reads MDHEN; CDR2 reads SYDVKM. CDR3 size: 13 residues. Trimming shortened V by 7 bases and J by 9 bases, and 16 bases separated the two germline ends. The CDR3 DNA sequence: TGTGCCAGCAACCGGGCTCCCGGGGGGCCCCAGCATTTT. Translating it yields CASNRAPGGPQHF.

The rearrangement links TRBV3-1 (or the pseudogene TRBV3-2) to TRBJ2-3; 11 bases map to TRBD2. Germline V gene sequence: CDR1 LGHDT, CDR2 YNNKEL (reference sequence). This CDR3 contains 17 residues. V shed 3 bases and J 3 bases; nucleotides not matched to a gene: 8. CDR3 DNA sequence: TGTGCCAGCAGCCATTATTCCCTAGCGGGGGGAACAGATACGCAGTATTTT. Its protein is CASSHYSLAGGTDTQYF.